What follows are 15 T cell receptor beta chains derived from one specimen sequenced in a study of cytomegalovirus exposure and HLA in healthy donors. The PCR used 60 Vbeta and 13 Jbeta primers. The data were produced by immunoSEQ multiplex PCR, yet TCRdb's version contains in-frame clones alone and is incomplete. Of 100,000 to 150,000 clones in the sample, roughly a sixth are singletons; the top ten hold about 3.1%. The sequencing input was PBMCs. The source is a female donor in good health and CMV-seropositive.

The J gene is TRBJ1-4, the V gene TRBV11-2; D unresolved. Trimming took 0 bases from V and 10 from J, leaving 12 bases between them. The CDR3 totals 14 residues. The V gene's germline CDR1 is SGHAT and CDR2 FQNNGV. The CDR3 DNA reads as TGTGCCAGCAGCTTAGATCACATGGTCCCAAAACTGTTTTTT. It encodes CASSLDHMVPKLFF.

This clone was observed a handful of times. The rearrangement links TRBV6-5 to TRBJ2-7, with 10 bases that match TRBD1. Germline V gene data show CDR1 as MNHEY and CDR2 as SVGAGI. The CDR3 covers 16 residues. V trimming: 2 bases; J trimming: 0 bases; junction bases outside the gene matches: 4. The CDR3 spells CASSYDGTGVSYEQYF. CDR3 in DNA: TGTGCCAGCAGTTACGACGGGACAGGGGTCTCCTACGAGCAGTACTTC.

The V gene is TRBV7-8, the J gene TRBJ2-3; D perhaps matches TRBD2 (5 bases). Trimming shortened V by 1 base and J by 0 bases, and 8 bases separated the two germline ends. There are 15 residues in the CDR3. Germline loops: CDR1 SGHVS, CDR2 FQNEAQ. CDR3 sequence reads: CASSLEGGSTDTQYF. In nucleotides, the CDR3 is TGTGCCAGCAGCTTAGAAGGAGGAAGCACAGATACGCAGTATTTT.

This clone was recorded a few times. The chain links TRBV28 to TRBJ2-7; 7 nucleotides line up with TRBD1. The junction had 4 bases not matched to a gene; V was cut back by 5 bases and J by 0 bases. The length of the CDR3 is 14 residues. CDR1 is MDHEN and CDR2 is SYDVKM in the germline V gene. CDR3 protein: CASSPSGGSYEQYF. CDR3 nucleotides: TGTGCCAGCAGTCCCTCAGGGGGCTCCTACGAGCAGTACTTC.

The CDR3 region is CASSPLVPPGNTIYF. CDR3 coding DNA: TGTGCCAGCAGCCCACTTGTACCCCCTGGAAACACCATATATTTT. The V gene is TRBV9, the J gene TRBJ1-3; D is undetermined. The CDR3 length is 15 residues. Trimming took 4 bases from V and 2 from J, leaving 13 bases between them. Germline V gene lookup returns CDR1 SGDLS and CDR2 YYNGEE.

This chain's CDR3 is CAGDRRTIPNTGELFF. CDR3 nucleotides: TGTGCGGGGGACAGACGGACCATCCCAAACACCGGGGAGCTGTTTTTT. The rearrangement uses TRBV30 and TRBJ2-2; 7 nucleotides match TRBD1. Germline V gives CDR1 GTSNPN, CDR2 SVGIG (reference sequence). The CDR3 has 16 amino acids.

This clone was observed a few times. The chain links TRBV30 to TRBJ2-7, with a weak D call TRBD2 (5 bases). The CDR3 length is 13 residues. The germline V gene has CDR1 GTSNPN and CDR2 SVGIG (reference sequence). Trimming stripped 3 bases from V and 4 bases from J, with 13 bases between. The DNA for the CDR3 is TGTGCCTGGAGGTCCGGTGGACTTTACGAGCAGTACTTC. Its translation is CAWRSGGLYEQYF.

The rearrangement joins TRBV7-2 to TRBJ1-2, with D possibly matching TRBD1 (5 bases). V was shortened by 5 bases and J by 2 bases, with 18 bases between the two germline ends. The CDR3 has 16 amino acids. Germline assignment: CDR1 SGHTA and CDR2 FQGNSA. CDR3 sequence: CASSPDSYRLNYGYTF. In DNA, the CDR3 is TGTGCCAGCAGCCCTGACAGTTACCGCCTAAACTATGGCTACACCTTC.

This clone showed up just a few times. V and J are TRBV6-5 and TRBJ1-3; no definite D call. This CDR3 spans 16 amino acids. The germline V and J ends were trimmed by 0 bases and 0 bases, with 9 bases remaining between them. CDR1 and CDR2 from the germline V gene are MNHEY and SVGAGI. CDR3 in amino acids: CASSYSVSASGNTIYF. The CDR3 bases are TGTGCCAGCAGTTACTCAGTCAGCGCCTCTGGAAACACCATATATTTT.

This clone was counted between two and nine times. The chain links TRBV2 to TRBJ1-6; TRBD1 matches at 10 bases. V shed 2 bases and J 8 bases; nucleotides not matched to a gene: 6. Germline V gene data show CDR1 as SNHLY and CDR2 as FYNNEI. The CDR3 is 16 amino acids. The CDR3, as DNA: TGTGCCAGCAGTGAAAGGACAGGGGGTACGGATTCACCCCTCCACTTT. Amino acids: CASSERTGGTDSPLHF.

A few counts support this clone. The chain combines TRBV27 with TRBJ1-1; a weak D match, TRBD1 (6 bases). V lost 8 bases to trimming and J lost 7 bases, with 17 bases between them. This CDR3 comprises 13 residues. CDR1 MNHEY and CDR2 SMNVEV come from the germline V gene (reference sequence). The CDR3 protein is CASRPIDRIEAFF. DNA of the CDR3: TGTGCCAGCCGTCCCATAGACAGGATTGAAGCTTTCTTT.

This clone was counted a few times. This rearrangement joins TRBV6-1 to TRBJ2-7, with 9 bases lining up with TRBD2. CDR3 length: 15 amino acids. V dropped 1 base and J dropped 4; count of bases not matched to a gene: 5. The V gene's germline CDR1 is MNHNS and CDR2 SASEGT. The CDR3 bases are TGTGCCAGCAGTGAAGGGCTAGCGGGAAGGTACGAGCAGTACTTC. As protein: CASSEGLAGRYEQYF.

This clone was recorded a few times. This chain links TRBV4-1 with TRBJ2-7, with D perhaps matching TRBD1 (6 bases). Germline V gene lookup returns CDR1 MGHRA and CDR2 YSYEKL. Trimming removed 4 bases at V and 3 bases at J, with 19 bases between. This CDR3 spans 16 amino acids. CDR3 protein: CASSRVPGASDYEQYF. The DNA for the CDR3 is TGCGCCAGCAGCCGCGTACCAGGGGCCTCGGACTACGAGCAGTACTTC.

The CDR3 DNA sequence: TGTGCCAGCAGTGAAGCGGCAGGGGGGAACACTGAAGCTTTCTTT. This gives the protein CASSEAAGGNTEAFF. J is TRBJ1-1 and V is TRBV2, with 7 bases lining up with TRBD1. CDR3 length: 15 residues. V was clipped by 0 bases and J by 1 base; unmatched bases: 2. Per the germline V gene, CDR1 is SNHLY and CDR2 is FYNNEI.

J is TRBJ1-5 and V is TRBV28; no firm D call. V was cut by 7 bases and J by 4 bases, with 14 bases left in between. The CDR3 length is 14 residues. Germline CDR1 MDHEN, CDR2 SYDVKM. As DNA, the CDR3 is TGTGCCAGCACCGAGGGTGGGTATAATCAGCCCCAGCATTTT. Translation: CASTEGGYNQPQHF.